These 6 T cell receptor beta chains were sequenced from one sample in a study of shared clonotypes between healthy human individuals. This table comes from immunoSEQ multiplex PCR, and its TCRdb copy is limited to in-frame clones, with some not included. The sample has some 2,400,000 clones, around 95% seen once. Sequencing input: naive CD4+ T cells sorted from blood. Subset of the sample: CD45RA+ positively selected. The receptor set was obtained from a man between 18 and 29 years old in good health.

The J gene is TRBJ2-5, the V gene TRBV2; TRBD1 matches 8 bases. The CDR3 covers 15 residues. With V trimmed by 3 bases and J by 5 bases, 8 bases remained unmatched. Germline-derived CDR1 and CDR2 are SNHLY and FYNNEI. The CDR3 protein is CASSDWTGNRETQYF. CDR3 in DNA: TGTGCCAGCAGTGATTGGACAGGGAATAGGGAGACCCAGTACTTC.

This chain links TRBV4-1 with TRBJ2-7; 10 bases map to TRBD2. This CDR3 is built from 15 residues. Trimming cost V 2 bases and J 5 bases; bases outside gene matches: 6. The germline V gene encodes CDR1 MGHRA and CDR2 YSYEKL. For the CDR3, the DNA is TGCGCCAGCAGCCAAATAGCGGGGGGCTCGAACGAGCAGTACTTC. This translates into CASSQIAGGSNEQYF.

The CDR3 sequence is CASSLGQGPEYGYTF. For the CDR3, the DNA is TGCGCCAGCAGCTTGGGACAGGGGCCAGAGTATGGCTACACCTTC. V gene TRBV5-1 combines with J gene TRBJ1-2; TRBD1 matches at 8 bases. The CDR3 has 15 residues. After removal of 0 bases from V and 5 bases from J, the junction contained 6 bases not matched to a gene. The germline V gene has CDR1 SGHRS and CDR2 YFSETQ. Complete variable domain (other parts from reference TRBV5-1 and TRBJ1-2): KAGVTQTPRYLIKTRGQQVTLSCSPISGHRSVSWYQQTPGQGLQFLFEYFSETQRNKGNFPGRFSGRQFSNSRSEMNVSTLELGDSALYLCASSLGQGPEYGYTFGSGTRLTVV.

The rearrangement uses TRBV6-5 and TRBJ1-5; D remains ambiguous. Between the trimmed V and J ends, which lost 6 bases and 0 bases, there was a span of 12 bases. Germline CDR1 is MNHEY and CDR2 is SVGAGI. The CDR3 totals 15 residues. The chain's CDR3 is CASRIDANSNQPQHF. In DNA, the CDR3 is TGTGCCAGCAGGATCGACGCGAATAGCAATCAGCCCCAGCATTTT.

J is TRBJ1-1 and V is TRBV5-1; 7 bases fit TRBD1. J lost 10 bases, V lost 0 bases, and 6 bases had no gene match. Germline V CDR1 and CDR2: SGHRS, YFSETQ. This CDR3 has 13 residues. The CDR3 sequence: CASSLGADRPAFF. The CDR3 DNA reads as TGCGCCAGCAGCTTGGGGGCGGACAGGCCAGCTTTCTTT.

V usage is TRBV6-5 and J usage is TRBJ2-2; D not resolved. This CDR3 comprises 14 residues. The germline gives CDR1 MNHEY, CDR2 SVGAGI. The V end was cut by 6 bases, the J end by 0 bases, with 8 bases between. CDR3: CASRRTPNTGELFF. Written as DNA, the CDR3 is TGTGCCAGCAGGCGTACTCCGAACACCGGGGAGCTGTTTTTT.